A selection of T cell receptor beta chains follows, all from one sample in a study of T cells in Graves' hyperthyroidism and ophthalmopathy. TCRdb fed the multiplex PCR reads into MiXCR, producing one record per CDR3 protein. Altogether around 200,000 distinct CDR3 sequences are present, around 16% being singletons, with the ten largest covering about 45%. Material for sequencing was blood. The source of these receptors is a man aged 35 to 55 with Graves' hyperthyroidism. Each CDR3 is given with its conserved first and last residue. D genes are given only for firm matches. Some rows mark clone size as missing; the rest say once, few, many or name a class of expanded clone.

TRBV14	-	17	TRBJ1-1	few	CASSQPEEVRGNTEAFF	TGTGCCAGCAGCCAACCCGAGGAGGTCAGGGGGAACACTGAAGCTTTCTTT
TRBV9	-	14	TRBJ2-1	-	CASSVSGTYNEQFF	TGTGCCAGCAGCGTAAGCGGTACTTACAATGAGCAGTTCTTC
TRBV18	-	15	TRBJ1-1	few	CASSPLGAMNTEAFF	TGTGCCAGCTCACCATTGGGGGCTATGAACACTGAAGCTTTCTTT
TRBV28	-	17	TRBJ1-5	-	CASRPQLGGLRGQPQHF	TGTGCCAGCAGACCCCAGCTAGGGGGGTTGAGGGGTCAGCCCCAGCATTTT
TRBV6-4	TRBD1	16	TRBJ1-5	-	CASSGSLTGGNQPQHF	TGTGCCAGCAGTGGCTCCCTGACAGGGGGTAATCAGCCCCAGCATTTT
TRBV28	TRBD1	13	TRBJ1-2	many	CASRTGQEVDYTF	TGTGCCAGCAGGACGGGACAGGAGGTAGACTACACCTTC
TRBV12-3/TRBV12-4	-	13	TRBJ1-4	many	CASSGGGNEKLFF	TGTGCCAGCAGTGGGGGGGGTAACGAAAAACTGTTTTTT
TRBV3-1	TRBD2	15	TRBJ2-1	-	CASSISSGEANEQFF	TGTGCCAGCAGCATCTCTAGCGGGGAGGCAAATGAGCAGTTCTTC
TRBV30	-	12	TRBJ2-7	-	CAWRPGTREQYF	TGTGCCTGGAGGCCCGGGACACGCGAGCAGTACTTC
TRBV20-1	-	13	TRBJ1-4	-	CSANSQGWGKLFF	TGCAGTGCTAATTCCCAGGGTTGGGGAAAACTGTTTTTT
TRBV7-3	TRBD1	16	TRBJ1-2	many	CASRKAGGADLYGYTF	TGTGCCAGCAGGAAAGCAGGGGGCGCCGACCTCTATGGCTACACCTTC
TRBV7-2	-	15	TRBJ2-1	many	CASSLGWSSYNEQFF	TGTGCCAGCAGCTTAGGGTGGAGCTCCTACAATGAGCAGTTCTTC
TRBV12-3/TRBV12-4	-	12	TRBJ2-1	many	CASSLGGADQFF	TGTGCCAGCAGTTTAGGCGGGGCAGACCAGTTCTTC
TRBV28	TRBD1	14	TRBJ2-7	many	CASIRGQSSYEQYF	TGTGCCAGCATTAGGGGACAGAGCTCCTACGAGCAGTACTTC
TRBV10-1	-	15	TRBJ2-3	-	CASSVVGGSTDTQYF	TGCGCCAGCAGTGTTGTGGGGGGATCCACAGATACGCAGTATTTT
TRBV2	TRBD1	13	TRBJ1-2	-	CASSGDRGAGYTF	TGTGCCAGCAGTGGGGACAGGGGCGCCGGCTACACCTTC
TRBV10-2	-	12	TRBJ1-5	-	CASTGGNQPQHF	TGCGCCAGCACAGGGGGCAATCAGCCCCAGCATTTT
TRBV7-9	-	16	TRBJ2-5	many	CASSFPAGTIQETQYF	TGTGCCAGCAGCTTCCCGGCGGGGACCATCCAAGAGACCCAGTACTTC
TRBV3-1	TRBD2	17	TRBJ2-3	many	CASSQSRLAGVPDTQYF	TGTGCCAGCAGCCAATCCCGACTAGCGGGGGTCCCAGATACGCAGTATTTT
TRBV2	TRBD1	14	TRBJ2-3	many	CASSGQGVTDTQYF	TGTGCCAGCAGTGGACAGGGAGTAACAGATACGCAGTATTTT
TRBV7-3	TRBD1	14	TRBJ2-3	many	CASSPTGRGDTQYF	TGTGCCAGCAGCCCGACAGGGAGAGGGGATACGCAGTATTTT
TRBV19	-	13	TRBJ1-2	few	CASSIDLAAGYTF	TGTGCCAGTAGTATAGATCTGGCTGCTGGCTACACCTTC
TRBV10-1	TRBD1	13	TRBJ2-7	many	CASSPETGVEQYF	TGCGCCAGCAGTCCCGAGACAGGGGTCGAGCAGTACTTC
TRBV5-1	-	14	TRBJ2-5	many	CASSLGGFQETQYF	TGCGCCAGCAGCTTGGGGGGGTTCCAAGAGACCCAGTACTTC
TRBV24-1	-	16	TRBJ2-3	few	CATSDFAGHTTDTQYF	TGTGCCACCAGTGATTTCGCAGGGCACACCACAGATACGCAGTATTTT
TRBV13	TRBD2	15	TRBJ2-7	many	CASSEERGELPEQYF	TGTGCCAGCAGCGAAGAGCGGGGGGAGCTTCCCGAGCAGTACTTC
TRBV5-1	TRBD1	15	TRBJ2-5	many	CASSAKTGGGETQYF	TGCGCCAGCAGCGCCAAAACAGGGGGCGGAGAGACCCAGTACTTC
TRBV27	-	13	TRBJ2-3	many	CASSFRDRYTQYF	TGTGCCAGCAGTTTCAGGGACCGATATACGCAGTATTTT
TRBV7-2	-	14	TRBJ2-3	-	CASSLSGSRDTQYF	TGTGCCAGCAGCTTATCAGGGTCAAGAGATACGCAGTATTTT
TRBV9	-	14	TRBJ1-3	-	CASSSTRGGNTIYF	TGTGCCAGCAGCTCCACAAGGGGAGGAAACACCATATATTTT
TRBV20-1	TRBD2	16	TRBJ2-1	many	CSARDSSGGAHGEQFF	TGCAGTGCTAGAGATTCGAGCGGGGGGGCACACGGGGAGCAGTTCTTC
TRBV20-1	-	14	TRBJ1-2	-	CSASEGRVDYGYTF	TGCAGTGCTAGTGAGGGTCGGGTGGACTATGGCTACACCTTC
TRBV6-2/TRBV6-3	-	14	TRBJ2-7	many	CASRSQGLPYEQYF	TGTGCCAGCAGGTCACAGGGTTTGCCCTACGAGCAGTACTTC
TRBV29-1	TRBD2	18	TRBJ2-1	many	CSVEAGWGGSSSYNEQFF	TGCAGCGTTGAGGCCGGATGGGGGGGGTCGAGCTCCTACAATGAGCAGTTCTTC
TRBV7-9	-	12	TRBJ2-7	many	CASSLRSAEQYF	TGTGCCAGCAGCTTACGAAGCGCCGAGCAGTACTTC
TRBV12-3/TRBV12-4	TRBD1	17	TRBJ2-2	many	CASLFGQGRIYTGELFF	TGTGCCAGCCTTTTCGGACAGGGGCGAATATACACCGGGGAGCTGTTTTTT
TRBV20-1	-	13	TRBJ2-5	many	CSARVGGRETQYF	TGCAGTGCTAGAGTGGGTGGAAGAGAGACCCAGTACTTC
TRBV7-2	-	15	TRBJ2-3	many	CASSLMAGRSDTQYF	TGTGCCAGCAGCTTAATGGCGGGCCGCAGTGATACGCAGTATTTT
TRBV7-9	-	16	TRBJ2-1	many	CASSSLGAASYNEQFF	TGTGCCAGCAGCTCGTTGGGGGCAGCCTCCTACAATGAGCAGTTCTTC
TRBV2	TRBD2	14	TRBJ2-1	many	CASRASGGRDEQFF	TGTGCCAGCCGTGCTAGCGGGGGCAGGGATGAGCAGTTCTTC
TRBV6-1	-	12	TRBJ2-7	-	CASSTDIYEQYF	TGTGCCAGCAGCACGGACATCTACGAGCAGTACTTC
TRBV20-1	-	10	TRBJ2-1	many	CSARVVEQFF	TGCAGTGCTAGAGTAGTTGAGCAGTTCTTC
TRBV4-3	-	16	TRBJ2-3	few	CASSQSEGGLTDTQYF	TGCGCCAGCAGCCAATCTGAGGGGGGGCTCACAGATACGCAGTATTTT
TRBV3-1	TRBD1	12	TRBJ1-2	few	CASSGTGDGYTF	TGTGCCAGCAGCGGGACAGGAGATGGCTACACCTTC
TRBV12-3/TRBV12-4	TRBD2	14	TRBJ2-7	many	CASSSTSGPYEQYF	TGTGCCAGCAGTTCGACTAGCGGGCCCTACGAGCAGTACTTC
TRBV6-1	-	14	TRBJ1-2	many	CASTARTANYGYTF	TGTGCCAGCACCGCTAGGACGGCTAACTATGGCTACACCTTC
TRBV14	-	14	TRBJ2-5	-	CASSQDLTPGTQYF	TGTGCCAGCAGCCAAGACTTGACGCCTGGGACCCAGTACTTC
TRBV27	-	14	TRBJ2-7	-	CASSSVGEVYEQYF	TGTGCCAGCAGCTCCGTGGGGGAGGTCTACGAGCAGTACTTC
TRBV5-4	TRBD1	16	TRBJ1-6	few	CASSYRGQGDNSPLHF	TGTGCCAGCAGCTACCGTGGACAGGGGGATAATTCACCCCTCCACTTT
TRBV10-3	TRBD1	15	TRBJ2-1	-	CAISAGDRGSNEQFF	TGTGCCATCAGTGCCGGGGACAGGGGGTCTAATGAGCAGTTCTTC
TRBV12-5	-	13	TRBJ2-1	many	CASGPSGGSEQFF	TGTGCTAGTGGTCCGAGTGGGGGCAGTGAGCAGTTCTTC
TRBV20-1	TRBD1	14	TRBJ1-1	many	CSAPPGQGATEAFF	TGCAGTGCACCACCCGGACAGGGGGCCACTGAAGCTTTCTTT
TRBV7-9	-	15	TRBJ2-3	many	CASSLTQRGTDTQYF	TGTGCCAGCAGCTTGACCCAACGGGGCACAGATACGCAGTATTTT
TRBV9	-	14	TRBJ1-3	-	CASTSTSSGNTIYF	TGTGCCAGCACGTCGACCAGCTCTGGAAACACCATATATTTT
TRBV3-1	TRBD1	15	TRBJ1-2	-	CASSRGTGPNYGYTF	TGTGCCAGCAGCCGGGGGACAGGGCCTAACTATGGCTACACCTTC
TRBV10-2	TRBD1	14	TRBJ2-1	many	CASSDRTGGDEQFF	TGCGCCAGCAGTGATAGGACAGGCGGCGATGAGCAGTTCTTC